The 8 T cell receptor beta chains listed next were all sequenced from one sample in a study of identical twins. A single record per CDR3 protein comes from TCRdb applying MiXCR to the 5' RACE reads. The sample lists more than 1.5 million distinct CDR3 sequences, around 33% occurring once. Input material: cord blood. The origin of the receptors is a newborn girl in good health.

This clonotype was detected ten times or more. The CDR3 region is CSARHYEQYF. The CDR3, as DNA: TGCAGTGCTAGGCACTACGAGCAGTACTTC. The V and J genes are TRBV20-1 and TRBJ2-7; D gene uncertain. CDR1 is DFQATT and CDR2 is SNEGSKA in the germline V gene (reference sequence). The V end was cut by 3 bases, the J end by 3 bases, with 3 bases between. The CDR3 extends over 10 amino acids.

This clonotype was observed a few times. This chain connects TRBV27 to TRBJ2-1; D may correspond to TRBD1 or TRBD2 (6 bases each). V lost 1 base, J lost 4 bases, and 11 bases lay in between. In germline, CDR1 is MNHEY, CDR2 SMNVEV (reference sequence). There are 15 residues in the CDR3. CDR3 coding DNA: TGTGCCAGCAGTTTATGGGGGGCTGGTTACAATGAGCAGTTCTTC. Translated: CASSLWGAGYNEQFF.

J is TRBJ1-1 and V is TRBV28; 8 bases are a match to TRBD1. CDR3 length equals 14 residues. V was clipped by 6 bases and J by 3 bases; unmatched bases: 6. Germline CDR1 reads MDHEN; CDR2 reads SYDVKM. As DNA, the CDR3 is TGTGCCAGCAGCGTACAGGGGGGCTACACTGAAGCTTTCTTT. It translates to CASSVQGGYTEAFF.

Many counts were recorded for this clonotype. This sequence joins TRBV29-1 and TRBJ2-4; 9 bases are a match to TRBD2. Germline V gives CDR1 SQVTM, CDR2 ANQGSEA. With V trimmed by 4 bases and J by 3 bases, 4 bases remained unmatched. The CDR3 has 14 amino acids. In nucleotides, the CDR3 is TGCAGCGTTGGGTTAGCGGGAGTCAAAAACATTCAGTACTTC. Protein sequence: CSVGLAGVKNIQYF.

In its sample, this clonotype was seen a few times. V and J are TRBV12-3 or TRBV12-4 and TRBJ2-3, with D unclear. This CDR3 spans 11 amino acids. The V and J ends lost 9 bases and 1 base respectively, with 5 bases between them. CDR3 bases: TGTGCCAGTCCCCGCACAGATACGCAGTATTTT. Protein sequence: CASPRTDTQYF.

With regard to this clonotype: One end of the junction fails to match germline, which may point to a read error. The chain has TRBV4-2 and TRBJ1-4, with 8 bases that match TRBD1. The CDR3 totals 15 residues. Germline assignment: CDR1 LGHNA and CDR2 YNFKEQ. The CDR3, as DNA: TGTGCCGGCAGCCTACCGGACAGGGATAATGAAAAACTGTTTTTT. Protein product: CAGSLPDRDNEKLFF.

The CDR3 bases are TGCAGTGCTAGGACAGGGGGCTTTAAGGAGACCCAGTACTTC. This translates into CSARTGGFKETQYF. The chain combines TRBV20-1 with TRBJ2-5; 10 bases match TRBD1. Per germline, CDR1 DFQATT and CDR2 SNEGSKA (reference sequence). The trim removed 3 bases at V and 5 bases at J, leaving 6 bases unmatched. CDR3 length: 14 amino acids.

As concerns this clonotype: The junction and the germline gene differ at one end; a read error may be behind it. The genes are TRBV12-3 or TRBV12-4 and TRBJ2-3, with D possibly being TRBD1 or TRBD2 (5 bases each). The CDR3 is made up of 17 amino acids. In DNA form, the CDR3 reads TGTGCCAGCAGTTTAGCGGGGACGGGATATAGAGCAGATATGCAGTATTTT. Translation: CASSLAGTGYRADMQYF.